This is a list of T cell receptor beta chains from one sample in a study of blood T cells in healthy people across ages. A single record per CDR3 protein comes from TCRdb applying MiXCR to the 5' RACE reads. Of about 1,400,000 distinct CDR3 sequences listed, almost 60% are singletons. The sample was blood. The receptors were gathered from a man between 18 and 29 years old in good health. CDR3s include the opening cysteine and the closing phenylalanine or tryptophan. The D gene is left open where the match is weak. Clone size is stated in some rows and not others, as once, few, many or a class when expanded.

CDR3 length: 13; D gene: NA; V gene: TRBV29-1; clone size: NA; J gene: TRBJ2-5; CDR3 protein: CSVGRAGTVTQYF; CDR3 DNA: TGCAGCGTTGGAAGGGCAGGGACGGTGACCCAGTACTTC
CDR3 length: 13; D gene: TRBD1; V gene: TRBV12-3/TRBV12-4; clone size: NA; J gene: TRBJ1-1; CDR3 protein: CASSDRGHTEAFF; CDR3 DNA: TGTGCCAGCAGTGACAGGGGACACACTGAAGCTTTCTTT
CDR3 length: 16; D gene: NA; V gene: TRBV14; clone size: NA; J gene: TRBJ2-7; CDR3 protein: CASSPERNRFTYEQYF; CDR3 DNA: TGTGCCAGCAGCCCTGAAAGGAACAGGTTTACCTACGAGCAGTACTTC
CDR3 length: 15; D gene: NA; V gene: TRBV4-2; clone size: NA; J gene: TRBJ2-7; CDR3 protein: CASSQVLARNYEQYF; CDR3 DNA: TGTGCCAGCAGCCAAGTTCTAGCAAGGAACTACGAGCAGTACTTC
CDR3 length: 15; D gene: NA; V gene: TRBV15; clone size: NA; J gene: TRBJ2-7; CDR3 protein: CATSSKSTAGHEQYF; CDR3 DNA: TGTGCCACCAGCTCGAAATCCACGGCGGGCCACGAGCAGTACTTC
CDR3 length: 16; D gene: NA; V gene: TRBV10-3; clone size: NA; J gene: TRBJ2-2; CDR3 protein: CAISGPGIRAGGELFF; CDR3 DNA: TGTGCCATCAGTGGCCCGGGTATCCGGGCGGGCGGGGAGCTGTTTTTT
CDR3 length: 12; D gene: NA; V gene: TRBV12-3/TRBV12-4; clone size: NA; J gene: TRBJ2-1; CDR3 protein: CASSLTGHEQFF; CDR3 DNA: TGTGCCAGCAGTCTAACGGGGCATGAGCAGTTCTTC
CDR3 length: 18; D gene: NA; V gene: TRBV24-1; clone size: NA; J gene: TRBJ2-1; CDR3 protein: CATRRCGLGGLLEETQFF; CDR3 DNA: TGTGCCACCAGGCGTTGTGGGCTCGGCGGCCTTTTGGAGGAGACCCAGTTCTTC
CDR3 length: 17; D gene: NA; V gene: TRBV9; clone size: NA; J gene: TRBJ2-7; CDR3 protein: CASSVVRSGDSPYEQYF; CDR3 DNA: TGTGCCAGCAGCGTAGTGAGGTCGGGGGACAGCCCCTACGAGCAGTACTTC
CDR3 length: 15; D gene: NA; V gene: TRBV6-2/TRBV6-3; clone size: few; J gene: TRBJ2-5; CDR3 protein: CASSRSGRRRETQYF; CDR3 DNA: TGTGCCAGCAGTCGCTCAGGACGGAGAAGAGAGACCCAGTACTTC
CDR3 length: 16; D gene: NA; V gene: TRBV11-2; clone size: NA; J gene: TRBJ2-3; CDR3 protein: CASSLAGQENTDTQYF; CDR3 DNA: TGTGCCAGCAGCTTAGCCGGCCAGGAGAACACAGATACGCAGTATTTT
CDR3 length: 13; D gene: NA; V gene: TRBV7-2; clone size: NA; J gene: TRBJ1-6; CDR3 protein: CASSHEGNSPLHF; CDR3 DNA: TGTGCCAGCAGCCACGAGGGAAATTCACCCCTCCACTTT
CDR3 length: 16; D gene: TRBD1; V gene: TRBV4-1; clone size: NA; J gene: TRBJ2-3; CDR3 protein: CASSQPGTGDTDTQYF; CDR3 DNA: TGCGCCAGCAGCCAGCCTGGGACAGGGGACACAGATACGCAGTATTTT
CDR3 length: 13; D gene: NA; V gene: TRBV20-1; clone size: NA; J gene: TRBJ2-7; CDR3 protein: CSASIDGFYEQYF; CDR3 DNA: TGCAGTGCTAGTATCGACGGATTCTACGAGCAGTACTTC
CDR3 length: 15; D gene: NA; V gene: TRBV4-1; clone size: few; J gene: TRBJ2-3; CDR3 protein: CASSQGVRGTDTQYF; CDR3 DNA: TGCGCCAGCAGCCAAGGGGTCAGGGGAACAGATACGCAGTATTTT
CDR3 length: 13; D gene: NA; V gene: TRBV4-3; clone size: NA; J gene: TRBJ2-4; CDR3 protein: CASSQGKGNIQYF; CDR3 DNA: TGCGCCAGCAGCCAAGGGAAGGGGAACATTCAGTACTTC
CDR3 length: 13; D gene: NA; V gene: TRBV3-1; clone size: NA; J gene: TRBJ2-1; CDR3 protein: CASSQGGVDEQFF; CDR3 DNA: TGTGCCAGCAGCCAAGGAGGGGTGGATGAGCAGTTCTTC
CDR3 length: 13; D gene: NA; V gene: TRBV9; clone size: NA; J gene: TRBJ2-2; CDR3 protein: CATTGTRTGELFF; CDR3 DNA: TGTGCAACCACCGGGACAAGAACCGGGGAGCTGTTTTTT
CDR3 length: 15; D gene: TRBD2; V gene: TRBV5-1; clone size: NA; J gene: TRBJ2-7; CDR3 protein: CASSPWSSGRNEQYF; CDR3 DNA: TGCGCCAGCAGCCCGTGGTCTAGCGGGAGGAACGAGCAGTACTTC
CDR3 length: 14; D gene: NA; V gene: TRBV9; clone size: NA; J gene: TRBJ2-5; CDR3 protein: CASSVDPGRETQYF; CDR3 DNA: TGTGCCAGCAGCGTCGACCCGGGGCGAGAGACCCAGTACTTC
CDR3 length: 13; D gene: NA; V gene: TRBV3-1; clone size: NA; J gene: TRBJ2-7; CDR3 protein: CASSQVFGYEQYF; CDR3 DNA: TGTGCCAGCAGCCAAGTTTTCGGATACGAGCAGTACTTC
CDR3 length: 15; D gene: NA; V gene: TRBV7-2; clone size: NA; J gene: TRBJ2-7; CDR3 protein: CASSWSQGSYNEQYF; CDR3 DNA: TGTGCCAGCAGCTGGTCGCAGGGCTCCTACAATGAGCAGTACTTC
CDR3 length: 13; D gene: NA; V gene: TRBV7-6; clone size: NA; J gene: TRBJ1-6; CDR3 protein: CASSPGGESPLHF; CDR3 DNA: TGTGCCAGCAGCCCGGGGGGGGAATCACCCCTCCACTTT
CDR3 length: 17; D gene: NA; V gene: TRBV6-5; clone size: NA; J gene: TRBJ2-2; CDR3 protein: CASSYANGARSTGELFF; CDR3 DNA: TGTGCCAGCAGTTACGCTAACGGGGCTCGCTCCACCGGGGAGCTGTTTTTT
CDR3 length: 18; D gene: TRBD2; V gene: TRBV20-1; clone size: NA; J gene: TRBJ2-5; CDR3 protein: CSAIRGGLAGGRQETQYF; CDR3 DNA: TGCAGTGCCATACGCGGGGGACTAGCGGGAGGCCGCCAAGAGACCCAGTACTTC
CDR3 length: 15; D gene: TRBD2; V gene: TRBV18; clone size: NA; J gene: TRBJ2-5; CDR3 protein: CASSLHSGAQETQYF; CDR3 DNA: TGTGCCAGCTCACTACATAGCGGGGCCCAAGAGACCCAGTACTTC
CDR3 length: 15; D gene: NA; V gene: TRBV4-1; clone size: NA; J gene: TRBJ1-1; CDR3 protein: CASSPGYGGDPEAFF; CDR3 DNA: TGCGCCAGCAGCCCAGGATACGGAGGTGACCCTGAAGCTTTCTTT
CDR3 length: 14; D gene: TRBD1; V gene: TRBV7-9; clone size: NA; J gene: TRBJ1-2; CDR3 protein: CASSLIGTGNGYTF; CDR3 DNA: TGTGCCAGCAGCTTAATCGGGACAGGAAATGGCTACACCTTC
CDR3 length: 14; D gene: TRBD2; V gene: TRBV9; clone size: once; J gene: TRBJ2-1; CDR3 protein: CASTGTSGTNEQFF; CDR3 DNA: TGTGCCAGTACCGGGACTAGCGGGACCAATGAGCAGTTCTTC
CDR3 length: 16; D gene: TRBD2; V gene: TRBV4-3; clone size: few; J gene: TRBJ2-1; CDR3 protein: CASSWAGGGLNNEQFF; CDR3 DNA: TGCGCCAGCAGCTGGGCGGGCGGGGGGCTTAACAATGAGCAGTTCTTC
CDR3 length: 16; D gene: NA; V gene: TRBV5-1; clone size: NA; J gene: TRBJ2-7; CDR3 protein: CASSTLERSPHYEQYF; CDR3 DNA: TGCGCCAGCAGCACCCTTGAAAGGTCACCGCACTACGAGCAGTACTTC
CDR3 length: 16; D gene: TRBD1; V gene: TRBV4-1; clone size: few; J gene: TRBJ2-5; CDR3 protein: CASSQEGTGSVETQYF; CDR3 DNA: TGCGCCAGCAGCCAAGAGGGGACAGGGTCGGTGGAGACCCAGTACTTC
CDR3 length: 15; D gene: NA; V gene: TRBV4-3; clone size: NA; J gene: TRBJ1-2; CDR3 protein: CASSQDFRGGYGYTF; CDR3 DNA: TGCGCCAGCAGCCAAGATTTCAGAGGGGGGTATGGCTACACCTTC
CDR3 length: 15; D gene: NA; V gene: TRBV7-2; clone size: NA; J gene: TRBJ2-7; CDR3 protein: CASSQGYYSSYEQYF; CDR3 DNA: TGTGCCAGCAGTCAAGGCTACTACAGCTCCTACGAGCAGTACTTC
CDR3 length: 14; D gene: NA; V gene: TRBV5-1; clone size: NA; J gene: TRBJ2-7; CDR3 protein: CASSLDLKTYEQYF; CDR3 DNA: TGCGCCAGCAGCTTGGATCTCAAGACCTACGAGCAGTACTTC